This TCR beta chain appears in the sequencing data of a study of T cells after yellow fever vaccination. Study outcomes and limitations: After the booster, roughly 96% of CD4 and around nine tenths of CD8 primary-response clones were re-detected. Researchers report a weaker secondary response that nonetheless peaked faster, day 5 versus 15.

Germline lookup yields CDR1 SGHRS and CDR2 YFSETQ. The CDR3 sequence is 15 residues long. The V gene lost 3 bases and the J gene lost 2 bases, with 12 bases spanning the gap. In this sample, this clonotype turned up many times. Its antigen remains unknown. In TCRdb, the 5' RACE reads were re-called with MiXCR into one record per CDR3 protein. The sample records a few hundred thousand distinct CDR3 sequences, 3.5% to 4.5% being singletons. The rearrangement joins TRBV5-1 to TRBJ2-1; D might be TRBD2 (5 bases). This specimen was PBMCs, taken 5 days after the yellow fever booster vaccination. The clonotype was recovered from a young man who received the YFV17D yellow fever vaccine. CDR3 amino acids: CASSSGIEAYNEQFF. CDR3 DNA: TGCGCCAGCAGCTCCGGGATTGAAGCCTACAATGAGCAGTTCTTC.